This T cell receptor (beta chain) was recorded in a study of T cell responses to AZD1222 COVID-19 vaccine. Points from the study as a whole: The donor cohort was predominantly white British with a female majority, and clonal diversity may have been underestimated. Increases in Spike-specific TCR breadth and depth were seen after two AZD1222 doses. Repertoires were obtained only post-peak T cell response. Distributed over spike, vaccine-associated CD4 TCRs predominated at 160-218 and 743-854.

Data came from immunoSEQ multiplex PCR; TCRdb stores just in-frame clones and leaves some out. The sample comprises approximately 190,000 clones, almost 95% of which are singletons, and 7.5% to 9.5% rests with the top ten. Concerning this clone itself: Its antigen is as yet unknown.

Source: peripheral blood, taken on day 0 of AZD1222 vaccination. The TCR was taken from an adult in good health.

The CDR3 is CASSGPSQGPYEQYF. Written as DNA, the CDR3 is TGTGCCAGCAGTGGACCCTCTCAAGGGCCCTACGAGCAGTACTTC. The V and J genes are TRBV28 and TRBJ2-7; D gene unclear. The ends were cut back, 5 bases at V and 2 bases at J, with 16 bases in the middle. Germline V gene lookup returns CDR1 MDHEN and CDR2 SYDVKM. This CDR3 comprises 15 residues.